Below are 4 T cell receptor beta chains sequenced from a single sample in a study of PD-1 blockade in classical Hodgkin lymphoma. Data came from immunoSEQ multiplex PCR; TCRdb stores just in-frame clones and leaves some out. In the table there are about 43,000 clones, roughly three quarters of which are singletons. Every one of the patients relapsed after autologous stem cell transplantation (brentuximab vedotin exposure was variable). The sample was peripheral blood mononuclear cells (PBMCs), taken before the second cycle of nivolumab. These receptors were taken from a human donor with classical Hodgkin lymphoma.

This clone was counted once. The chain has TRBV7-9 and TRBJ1-4; D unclear. The CDR3 covers 16 residues. V was clipped by 1 base and J by 0 bases, with 9 bases between them. The germline gives CDR1 SEHNR, CDR2 FQNEAQ (reference sequence). The CDR3 DNA sequence: TGTGCCAGCAGCTTAGTAGGTGGAGCAACTAATGAAAAACTGTTTTTT. Encoded protein: CASSLVGGATNEKLFF.

The V call is TRBV19, the J call TRBJ1-2; 8 bases are shared with TRBD1. This CDR3 region has 15 residues. CDR1 and CDR2 (germline): LNHDA, SQIVND (reference sequence). The trim removed 3 bases at V and 6 bases at J, leaving 9 bases unmatched. Here the CDR3 reads CASSMIVSGGNGYTF. CDR3 sequence (DNA): TGTGCCAGTAGTATGATTGTCTCAGGGGGCAATGGCTACACCTTC.

The CDR3 protein is CASSLVASSYEQYF. The CDR3 bases are TGTGCCAGCAGCTTAGTGGCTTCCTCCTACGAGCAGTACTTC. The genes are TRBV7-8 and TRBJ2-7; the D is unclear. The CDR3 has 14 residues. Between the trimmed V and J ends, which lost 1 base and 0 bases, there was a span of 7 bases. Germline-derived CDR1 and CDR2 are SGHVS and FQNEAQ.

A few counts support this clone. V usage is TRBV5-6 and J usage is TRBJ1-2, with D maybe TRBD1 (6 bases). Germline V CDR1 and CDR2: SGHDT, YYEEEE. The germline V and J ends were trimmed by 0 bases and 6 bases, with 12 bases remaining between them. The CDR3 sequence is 14 residues long. The CDR3 DNA follows: TGTGCCAGCAGCTTGGAAGGGCAGGGGAATGGCTACACCTTC. This gives the protein CASSLEGQGNGYTF.